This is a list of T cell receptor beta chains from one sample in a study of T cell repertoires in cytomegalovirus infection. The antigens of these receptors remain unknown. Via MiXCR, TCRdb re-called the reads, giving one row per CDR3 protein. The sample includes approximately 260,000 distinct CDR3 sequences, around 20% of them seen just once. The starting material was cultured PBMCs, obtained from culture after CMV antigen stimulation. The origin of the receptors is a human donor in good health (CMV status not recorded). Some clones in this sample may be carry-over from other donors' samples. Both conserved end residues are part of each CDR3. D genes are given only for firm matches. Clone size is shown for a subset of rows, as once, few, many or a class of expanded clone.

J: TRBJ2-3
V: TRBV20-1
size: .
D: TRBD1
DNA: TGCAGTGCTAACGGACAGGGGTCTGGAGAGGATACGCAGTATTTT
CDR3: CSANGQGSGEDTQYF

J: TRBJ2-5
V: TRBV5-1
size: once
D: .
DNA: TGCGCCAGCAGCCCACCGAAACCGAGCCGAACGGAGACCCAGTACTTC
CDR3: CASSPPKPSRTETQYF

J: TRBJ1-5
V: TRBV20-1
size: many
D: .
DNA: TGCAGTGCTAGAGTCCCCGGCCCCAATAGCAATCAGCCCCAGCATTTT
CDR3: CSARVPGPNSNQPQHF

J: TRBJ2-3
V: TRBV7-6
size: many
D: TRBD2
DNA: TGTGCCAGCAGCTTACTTGGCGGGAGGATCTCAGATACGCAGTATTTT
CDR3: CASSLLGGRISDTQYF

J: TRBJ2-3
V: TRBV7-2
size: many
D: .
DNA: TGTGCCAGCAGCTTAGGGGGGCGCCGGACGCAGTATTTT
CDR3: CASSLGGRRTQYF

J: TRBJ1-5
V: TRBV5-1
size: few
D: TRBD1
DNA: TGCGCCAGCAGCGTACAGGGGGATAGGGATCAGCCCCAGCATTTT
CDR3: CASSVQGDRDQPQHF

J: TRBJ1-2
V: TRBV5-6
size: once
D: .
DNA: TGTGCCAGCAGTCATCGATCAGGGTACTATGGCTACACCTTC
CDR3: CASSHRSGYYGYTF

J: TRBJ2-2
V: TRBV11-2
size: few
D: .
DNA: TGTGCCAGCAGCACAACAGGACCCACCGGGGAGCTGTTTTTT
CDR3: CASSTTGPTGELFF

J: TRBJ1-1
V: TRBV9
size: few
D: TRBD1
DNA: TGTGCCAGCAGCGGACCCGGACAGGGAATGAACACTGAAGCTTTCTTT
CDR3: CASSGPGQGMNTEAFF

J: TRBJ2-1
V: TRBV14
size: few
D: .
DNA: TGTGCCAGCAGCCGATCAAGGCGTAATGAGCAGTTCTTC
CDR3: CASSRSRRNEQFF

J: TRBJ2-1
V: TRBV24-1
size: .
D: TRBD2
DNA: TGTGCCACCAGTGACTTAGCGGGGGACTCCTACAATGAGCAGTTCTTC
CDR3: CATSDLAGDSYNEQFF

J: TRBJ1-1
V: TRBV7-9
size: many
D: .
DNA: TGTGCCAGCAGCTCGGACAGACCAAACACTGAAGCTTTCTTT
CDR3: CASSSDRPNTEAFF

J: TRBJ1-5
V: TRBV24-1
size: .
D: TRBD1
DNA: TGTGCCACCAGTGATCCCCCAGGGGGACAGGGCGAGGATCAGCCCCAGCATTTT
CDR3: CATSDPPGGQGEDQPQHF

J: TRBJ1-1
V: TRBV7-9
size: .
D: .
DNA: TGTGCCAGCAGCTTAAGCACACAGTTGAACACTGAAGCTTTCTTT
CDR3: CASSLSTQLNTEAFF

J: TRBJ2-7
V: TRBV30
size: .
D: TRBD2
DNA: TGTGCCTGGAGTGTCCCTAGCGGTACCTACGAGCAGTACTTC
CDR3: CAWSVPSGTYEQYF

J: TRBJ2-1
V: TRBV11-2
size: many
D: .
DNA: TGTGCCAGCAGCTTAGGGTTAGACAATGAGCAGTTCTTC
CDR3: CASSLGLDNEQFF

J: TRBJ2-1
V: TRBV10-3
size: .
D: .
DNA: TGTGCCATCAGTGAGGGACGGGGACCCTACAATGAGCAGTTCTTC
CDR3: CAISEGRGPYNEQFF

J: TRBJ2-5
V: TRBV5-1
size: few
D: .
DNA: TGCGCCAGCAGCTTAGGCCGATCTCTCGGAGAGACCCAGTACTTC
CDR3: CASSLGRSLGETQYF

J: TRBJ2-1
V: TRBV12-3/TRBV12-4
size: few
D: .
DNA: TGTGCCAGCACCCTAGGGGGGTACAATGAGCAGTTCTTC
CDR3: CASTLGGYNEQFF

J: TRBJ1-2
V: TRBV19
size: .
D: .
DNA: TGTGCCGGTACTAAGGGGAGGTACGGCTACACCTTC
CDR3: CAGTKGRYGYTF

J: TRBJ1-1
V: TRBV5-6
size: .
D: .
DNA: TGTGCCAGCAGCTGGGACTTGAACACTGAAGCTTTCTTT
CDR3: CASSWDLNTEAFF

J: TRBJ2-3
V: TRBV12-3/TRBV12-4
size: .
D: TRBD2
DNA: TGTGCCAGCAGCCAGGGACTAGCGGGGTACACAGATACGCAGTATTTT
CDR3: CASSQGLAGYTDTQYF

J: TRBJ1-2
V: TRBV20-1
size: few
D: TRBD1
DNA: TGCAGTGCTAGATCCAGGACAGGGGTCTATGGCTACACCTTC
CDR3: CSARSRTGVYGYTF

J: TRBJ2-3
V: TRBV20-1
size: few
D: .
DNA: TGCAGTGCTAGAGGGAGGAGGGAGTATGCCACAGATACGCAGTATTTT
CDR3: CSARGRREYATDTQYF

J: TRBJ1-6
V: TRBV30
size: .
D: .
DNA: TGTGCCTGGAGTGTCGGTGATAATTCACCCCTCCACTTT
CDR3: CAWSVGDNSPLHF

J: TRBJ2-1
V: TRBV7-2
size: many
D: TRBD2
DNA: TGTGCCAGCAGGACTAGCAGATACAATGAGCAGTTCTTC
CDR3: CASRTSRYNEQFF

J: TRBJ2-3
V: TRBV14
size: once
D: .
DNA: TGTGCCAGCAGCCGACTTCCCCCCTCCGTTGGCACGCAGTATTTT
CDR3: CASSRLPPSVGTQYF

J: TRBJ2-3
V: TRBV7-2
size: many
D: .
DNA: TGTGCCAGCAGCCGTTACACAGATACGCAGTATTTT
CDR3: CASSRYTDTQYF

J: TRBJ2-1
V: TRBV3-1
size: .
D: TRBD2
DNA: TGTGCCAGCAGCCGTTCGGAGACGAGGACTAGCGCCCACAATGAGCAGCTCTTC
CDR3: CASSRSETRTSAHNEQLF

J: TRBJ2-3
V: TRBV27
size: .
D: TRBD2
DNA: TGTGCCAGCAGTACCATAGCGGGAGGGAACACAGATACGCAGTATTTT
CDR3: CASSTIAGGNTDTQYF

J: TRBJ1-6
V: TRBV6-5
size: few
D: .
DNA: TGTGCCAGCAGTTACGTGGCAGATTATAATTCACCCCTCCACTTT
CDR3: CASSYVADYNSPLHF

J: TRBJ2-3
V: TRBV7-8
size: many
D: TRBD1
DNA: TGTGCCAGCAGCTTTAGCCCGGGACAGGGGGCGGATACGCAGTATTTT
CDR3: CASSFSPGQGADTQYF

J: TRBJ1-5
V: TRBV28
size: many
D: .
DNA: TGTGCCAGCAGATTTTCGACGGGGGGGCAGCCCCAGCATTTT
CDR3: CASRFSTGGQPQHF

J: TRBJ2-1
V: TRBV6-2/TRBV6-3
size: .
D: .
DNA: TGTGCCAGCAGTGAACGGCGTGAGCAGTTCTTC
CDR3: CASSERREQFF

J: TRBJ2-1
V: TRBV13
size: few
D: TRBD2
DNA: TGTGCCAGCAGCCGTTCCGTCGGGACTAGCGCCTACAATGAGCAGTTCTTC
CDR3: CASSRSVGTSAYNEQFF

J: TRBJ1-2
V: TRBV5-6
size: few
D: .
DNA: TGTGCCAGCAGCCCCGGCGGGGGCGGTTTTGGCTACACCTTC
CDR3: CASSPGGGGFGYTF

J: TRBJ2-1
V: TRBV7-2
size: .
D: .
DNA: TGTGCCAGCACCGGTCAGGGTTTCTACAATGAGCAGTTCTTC
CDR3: CASTGQGFYNEQFF

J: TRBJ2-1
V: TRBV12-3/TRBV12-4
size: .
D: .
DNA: TGTGCCAGCAGACTACAGGGTTTCTACAATGAGCAGTTCTTC
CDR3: CASRLQGFYNEQFF

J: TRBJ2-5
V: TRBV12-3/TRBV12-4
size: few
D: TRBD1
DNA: TGTGCCAGCAATCTAGGGGGCGGAGAGACCCAGTACTTC
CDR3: CASNLGGGETQYF

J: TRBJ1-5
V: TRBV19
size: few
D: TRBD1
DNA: TGTGCCAGCTACAGGGGGGGCCAGCCCCAGCATTTT
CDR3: CASYRGGQPQHF

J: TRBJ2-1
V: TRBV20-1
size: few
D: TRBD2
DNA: TGCAGTGCGCCCCCGGGGGGGCGAAATGAGCAGTTCTTC
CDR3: CSAPPGGRNEQFF

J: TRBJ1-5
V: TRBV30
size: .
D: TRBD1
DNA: TGTGCCTGGCCGGACAGGGGAAGGAACAATCAGCCCCAGCATTTT
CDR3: CAWPDRGRNNQPQHF

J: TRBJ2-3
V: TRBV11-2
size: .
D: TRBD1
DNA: TGTGCCAGCAGCCCGGACAGGGGTTCGAAGAGCACAGATACGCAGTATTTT
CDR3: CASSPDRGSKSTDTQYF

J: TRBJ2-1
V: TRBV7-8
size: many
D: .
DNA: TGTGCCAGCAGCTTAGACGCGGCCATCTGGGAGCAGTTCTTC
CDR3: CASSLDAAIWEQFF

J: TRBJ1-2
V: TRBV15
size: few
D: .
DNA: TGTGCCACCAGCAGAGCTGACGAAAACTATGGCTACACCTTC
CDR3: CATSRADENYGYTF

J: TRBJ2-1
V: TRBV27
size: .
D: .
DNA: TGTGCCAGCAGTTATAACCAGAATGAGCAGTTCTTC
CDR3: CASSYNQNEQFF

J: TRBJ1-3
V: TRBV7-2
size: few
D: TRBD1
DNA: TGTGCCAGCAGCTGGCAGGGGGCTGGTGGAAACACCATATATTTT
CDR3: CASSWQGAGGNTIYF

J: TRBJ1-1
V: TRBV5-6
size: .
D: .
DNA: TGTGCCAGCAGCTTCAAAGGTACGGCGACTGAAGCTTTCTTT
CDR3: CASSFKGTATEAFF

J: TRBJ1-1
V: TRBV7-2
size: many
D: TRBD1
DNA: TGTGCCAGCAGCTTACAACCGGGACAGGGCCAGACTGAAGCTTTCTTT
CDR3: CASSLQPGQGQTEAFF

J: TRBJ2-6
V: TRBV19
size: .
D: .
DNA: TGTGCCAGTAGTATAGGAGCAGATAGCTCTGGGGCCAACGTCCTGACTTTC
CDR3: CASSIGADSSGANVLTF

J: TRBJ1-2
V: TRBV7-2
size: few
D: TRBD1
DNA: TGTGCCAGCAGCATTTCCGGGACAGAGATCTATGGCTACACCTTC
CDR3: CASSISGTEIYGYTF

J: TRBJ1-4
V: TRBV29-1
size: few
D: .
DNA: TGCAGCGTTGGAGGACACACTGATGAAAAACTGTTTTTT
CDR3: CSVGGHTDEKLFF

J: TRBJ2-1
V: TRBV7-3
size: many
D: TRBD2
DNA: TGTGCCAGCAGCACCCCAGCGGGAGCCTACAATGAGCAGTTCTTC
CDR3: CASSTPAGAYNEQFF

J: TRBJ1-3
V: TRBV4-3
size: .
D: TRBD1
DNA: TGCGCCAGCAGCCAAGTTCGGACAGGGCGACAAAACACCATATATTTT
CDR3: CASSQVRTGRQNTIYF

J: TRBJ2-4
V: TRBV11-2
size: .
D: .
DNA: TGTGCCAGCAGCCCAGGGGAGGGCAACATTCAGTACTTC
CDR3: CASSPGEGNIQYF